The present TCR beta chain was sequenced within a study of T cell responses to AZD1222 COVID-19 vaccine. General study findings and limits: Mostly white British, mostly female donors; authors suggested clonal diversity may be underestimated. Recipients of AZD1222 seropositive at baseline numbered only 5 to 7. Variant regions that are unmutated are reportedly the target of nearly half of spike-specific TCRs. Spike-specific TCR breadth and depth rose after two AZD1222 doses.

To note about this clone: The antigen is unknown.

The method was immunoSEQ multiplex PCR; TCRdb's version includes in-frame clones alone and lacks a portion of them. The sample carries under 100,000 clones, around 86% recorded once. The clonotype originates from an adult in good health. The sequences come from peripheral blood, collected on day 0 of AZD1222 vaccination.

For the CDR3, the DNA is TGTGCCAGCAGCGTAGCGAGGGACGCCTATGGCTACACCTTC. It yields the protein CASSVARDAYGYTF. V gene TRBV9 combines with J gene TRBJ1-2; the D gene is possibly TRBD1 (5 bases). Trimming shortened V by 0 bases and J by 4 bases, and 10 bases separated the two germline ends. Germline V gene sequence: CDR1 SGDLS, CDR2 YYNGEE. CDR3 length: 14 residues.